The subject of this entry is one T cell receptor beta chain. The data are from a study of shared clonotypes between healthy human individuals. Profiling relied on immunoSEQ multiplex PCR, and the TCRdb table lists in-frame clones only, not all of them. The sample has fewer than 700,000 clones; roughly 72% are singletons. This CDR3 comprises 13 residues. The germline V gene encodes CDR1 MGHRA and CDR2 YSYEKL. The chain couples TRBV4-1 to TRBJ2-6; D is perhaps TRBD1 or TRBD2 (5 bases each). The last part of the DNA fits TRBJ2-7 better; the J call may be wrong. This sequence was found in a woman in her 40s in good health. Some clones in this sample may be carry-over from other donors' samples. The material sequenced was PBMCs. The CDR3: CASRRDLNSEQYF. Here the CDR3 DNA reads TGCGCCAGCAGAAGGGACCTCAATTCCGAGCAGTACTTC.